Below are 29 T cell receptor beta chains sequenced from a single sample in a study of T cell changes during pregnancy in multiple sclerosis (dated by TCRdb to between 2019 and 2020). Receptor libraries were prepared by the immunoSEQ multiplex PCR assay. TCRdb's version of the immuneACCESS table is confined to in-frame rearrangements and falls short of the full clone set. An unresolved V gene accounts for under half of the shortfall where checked; the remainder is of unknown origin. For this sample there are 70,000 to 75,000 clones; more than 90% appear just once. The ten largest clonotypes hold 2.1% of the sample. The specimen comprised peripheral blood, sampled in the second trimester of pregnancy. Receptors originate from a female donor in good health, enrolled as a control in a pregnancy study.

The sample holds a few counts of this clone. The V and J genes are TRBV19 and TRBJ2-1, with 12 bases identical to TRBD2. The junction had 1 base not matched to a gene; V was cut back by 5 bases and J by 2 bases. The germline V gene has CDR1 LNHDA and CDR2 SQIVND (reference sequence). The CDR3 has 15 residues. CDR3: CASSSSGGAYNEQFF. The CDR3 nucleotides are TGTGCCAGTAGTTCTAGCGGGGGGGCCTACAATGAGCAGTTCTTC.

The rearrangement links TRBV7-8 to TRBJ1-4; TRBD1 matches 7 bases. Trimming removed 5 bases from V and 5 bases from J; junction bases left unmatched: 11. The length of the CDR3 is 16 residues. Germline V gives CDR1 SGHVS, CDR2 FQNEAQ. The DNA of the CDR3 is TGTGCCAGCAGCGTAATCAACAGGGGAGGAAATGAAAAACTGTTTTTT. This gives the protein CASSVINRGGNEKLFF. Supplemented by reference TRBV7-8 and TRBJ1-4, the full variable domain reads GAGVSQSPRYKVAKRGQDVALRCDPISGHVSLFWYQQALGQGPEFLTYFQNEAQLDKSGLPSDRFFAERPEGSVSTLKIQRTQQEDSAVYLCASSVINRGGNEKLFFGSGTQLSVL.

This chain joins TRBV11-1 and TRBJ2-3; tentatively, D is TRBD2 (7 bases). V was trimmed by 2 bases and J by 0 bases, leaving 12 bases between them. Germline assignment: CDR1 SGHAT and CDR2 FQDESV (reference sequence). The CDR3 runs to 16 residues. The CDR3, as DNA: TGTGCCAGCAGCTTAAGGGCGGGGGCCAGCACAGATACGCAGTATTTT. It codes for CASSLRAGASTDTQYF.

The chain joins TRBV7-8 to TRBJ2-1, with TRBD1 matching over 9 bases. Unmatched junction bases numbered 2, after V lost 3 bases and J lost 8 bases. This CDR3 comprises 13 residues. Germline CDR1 is SGHVS and CDR2 is FQNEAQ. CDR3 amino acids: CASSFRTGDEQFF. The CDR3 DNA sequence: TGTGCCAGCAGCTTCCGGACAGGGGATGAGCAGTTCTTC.

The chain employs TRBV6-6 and TRBJ1-1; TRBD1 matches 7 bases. The germline V gene encodes CDR1 MNHNY and CDR2 SVGAGI (reference sequence). V lost 4 bases to trimming and J lost 0 bases; unmatched junction nucleotides: 8. The CDR3 is 16 residues long. CDR3: CASSSPRQGLNTEAFF. CDR3 DNA: TGTGCCAGCAGTTCCCCCCGACAGGGATTGAACACTGAAGCTTTCTTT.

V usage is TRBV6-5 and J usage is TRBJ1-1; a possible D gene is TRBD1 (5 bases). V lost 7 bases and J lost 3, with 12 bases in between. CDR1 is MNHEY, CDR2 SVGAGI, per germline. There are 13 residues in the CDR3. As DNA, the CDR3 is TGTGCCAGCACCATCAGCAGGGACACTGAAGCTTTCTTT. Its protein is CASTISRDTEAFF.

The V gene is TRBV7-9, the J gene TRBJ2-5, with 7 bases fitting TRBD2. Germline V gives CDR1 SEHNR, CDR2 FQNEAQ (reference sequence). After removal of 0 bases from V and 3 bases from J, the junction contained 1 base not matched to a gene. The CDR3 runs 14 residues. CDR3 sequence reads: CASSLAGGEETQYF. Written as DNA, the CDR3 is TGTGCCAGCAGCTTAGCGGGGGGGGAAGAGACCCAGTACTTC.

The chain couples TRBV9 to TRBJ2-5, with D perhaps matching TRBD2 (6 bases). Germline assignment: CDR1 SGDLS and CDR2 YYNGEE. This CDR3 is built from 15 residues. The ends were cut back, 3 bases at V and 0 bases at J, with 12 bases in the middle. The CDR3 bases are TGTGCCAGCAGCGGTGATAGCGGACACCAAGAGACCCAGTACTTC. Encoded protein: CASSGDSGHQETQYF.

The rearrangement uses TRBV4-1 and TRBJ2-1; perhaps TRBD1 as D (5 bases). Germline CDR1 and CDR2: MGHRA and YSYEKL. Trimming stripped 2 bases from V and 7 bases from J, with 15 bases between. This CDR3 has 15 residues. The CDR3 reads CASSQYRTGINEQFF. The DNA of the CDR3 is TGCGCCAGCAGCCAATATCGAACAGGAATTAATGAGCAGTTCTTC.

Only one count was recorded for this clone. The chain combines TRBV5-6 with TRBJ2-7, with TRBD1 identical over 8 bases. The CDR3 sequence is 14 residues long. Germline V gene data show CDR1 as SGHDT and CDR2 as YYEEEE. Trimming removed 4 bases from V and 2 bases from J; junction bases left unmatched: 5. As DNA, the CDR3 is TGTGCCAGCAGCACCGGGACAGGCGCCTACGAGCAGTACTTC. It codes for CASSTGTGAYEQYF.

The chain recombines TRBV7-2 with TRBJ2-7; 7 bases are shared with TRBD1. The CDR3 is made up of 14 amino acids. The germline gives CDR1 SGHTA, CDR2 FQGNSA. Unmatched junction bases numbered 7, after V lost 4 bases and J lost 4 bases. This CDR3 is CASSSNRGGYEQYF. Here the CDR3 DNA reads TGTGCCAGCAGCTCCAACAGGGGTGGGTACGAGCAGTACTTC.

This chain joins TRBV2 and TRBJ2-5; a weak D match, TRBD2 (6 bases). The V end lost 2 bases, the J end lost 2 bases, and 15 bases lay between the germline ends. CDR3 length: 16 residues. Looked up from germline, CDR1 is SNHLY and CDR2 is FYNNEI. The CDR3: CASSESLGTHQETQYF. DNA of the CDR3: TGTGCCAGCAGTGAAAGTCTGGGGACTCATCAAGAGACCCAGTACTTC.

The CDR3 protein is CASSPRAGATYEQYF. The CDR3 DNA sequence: TGTGCCAGCAGCCCAAGGGCGGGGGCCACTTACGAGCAGTACTTC. The rearrangement uses TRBV27 and TRBJ2-7; the D gene is possibly TRBD2 (7 bases). CDR3 size: 15 residues. V gave up 6 bases and J gave up 4 bases, with 19 bases separating them. Germline CDR1 MNHEY, CDR2 SMNVEV (reference sequence).

This clone appeared a single time. This chain links TRBV5-1 with TRBJ2-1; TRBD1 aligns across 8 bases. CDR3 length: 15 amino acids. CDR1 is SGHRS and CDR2 is YFSETQ in the germline V gene. With 0 bases clipped from V and 8 bases from J, the junction kept 7 bases outside the gene matches. Here the CDR3 DNA reads TGCGCCAGCAGCTTGGCCCCAGGGGGCAGGCATGAGCAGTTCTTC. It codes for CASSLAPGGRHEQFF. The whole variable domain, remainder taken from reference TRBV5-1 and TRBJ2-1, is KAGVTQTPRYLIKTRGQQVTLSCSPISGHRSVSWYQQTPGQGLQFLFEYFSETQRNKGNFPGRFSGRQFSNSRSEMNVSTLELGDSALYLCASSLAPGGRHEQFFGPGTRLTVL.

The V and J genes are TRBV7-9 and TRBJ2-7; D is perhaps TRBD2 (5 bases). The CDR3 runs to 14 residues. Per the germline V gene, CDR1 is SEHNR and CDR2 is FQNEAQ (reference sequence). V lost 5 bases and J 7 bases, leaving 18 bases between the germline ends. CDR3 in amino acids: CASSPRTHPLEQYF. DNA for the CDR3: TGTGCCAGCAGCCCAAGGACTCATCCCCTTGAGCAGTACTTC.

V is TRBV9 and J is TRBJ1-2; no clear D. CDR1 is SGDLS, CDR2 YYNGEE, per germline. This CDR3 is built from 14 residues. Trimming stripped 4 bases from V and 4 bases from J, with 14 bases between. CDR3 bases: TGTGCCAGCAGCCCACCGACGGGGAGCTATGGCTACACCTTC. This encodes CASSPPTGSYGYTF.

The chain uses TRBV6-5 and TRBJ1-5; the D is unclear. This CDR3 region has 13 residues. The V and J ends lost 6 bases and 6 bases respectively, with 12 bases between them. The V gene's germline CDR1 is MNHEY and CDR2 SVGAGI. CDR3: CASSSAGSQPQHF. The CDR3 DNA follows: TGTGCCAGCAGCTCCGCAGGAAGTCAGCCCCAGCATTTT.

The V call is TRBV15, the J call TRBJ2-7, with D tentatively TRBD1 (5 bases). CDR3 length: 14 amino acids. CDR1 LNHNV and CDR2 YYDKDF come from the germline V gene (reference sequence). Trimming stripped 0 bases from V and 6 bases from J, with 12 bases between. In DNA form, the CDR3 reads TGTGCCACCAGCAGAGATATGGGGCAGAGCGAGCAGTACTTC. Its translation: CATSRDMGQSEQYF.

There are a few counts of this clone. The genes are TRBV28 and TRBJ2-1, with 8 bases fitting TRBD1. The CDR3 totals 15 residues. V was pared by 2 bases and J by 8 bases, with 8 bases of the junction left unmatched. Germline V gives CDR1 MDHEN, CDR2 SYDVKM. CDR3 protein: CASSLRWDRSDEQFF. The CDR3, as DNA: TGTGCCAGCAGTTTAAGGTGGGACAGGTCCGATGAGCAGTTCTTC. Based on the CDR3 plus reference TRBV28 and TRBJ2-1, the full variable domain is DVKVTQSSRYLVKRTGEKVFLECVQDMDHENMFWYRQDPGLGLRLIYFSYDVKMKEKGDIPEGYSVSREKKERFSLILESASTNQTSMYLCASSLRWDRSDEQFFGPGTRLTVL.

The V gene is TRBV11-2, the J gene TRBJ2-5; no definite D call. In germline, CDR1 is SGHAT, CDR2 FQNNGV. The V end lost 5 bases, the J end lost 4 bases, and 14 bases lay between the germline ends. The CDR3 has 14 amino acids. The CDR3 reads CASSPQAFLETQYF. The DNA of the CDR3 is TGTGCCAGCAGCCCCCAAGCCTTCTTAGAGACCCAGTACTTC.

This sequence joins TRBV4-2 and TRBJ1-1; 7 positions agree with TRBD1. Trimming removed 1 base from V and 1 base from J; junction bases left unmatched: 12. CDR3 length equals 18 residues. Germline V gene lookup returns CDR1 LGHNA and CDR2 YNFKEQ. The CDR3 loop is CASSQAQGQGGRNTEAFF. DNA for the CDR3: TGTGCCAGCAGCCAAGCACAGGGGCAAGGAGGTAGGAACACTGAAGCTTTCTTT.

The V gene is TRBV28, the J gene TRBJ1-5; the match to TRBD1 covers 9 bases. The CDR3 has 15 amino acids. After removal of 6 bases from V and 6 bases from J, the junction contained 9 bases not matched to a gene. Germline CDR1 reads MDHEN; CDR2 reads SYDVKM. The CDR3 coding sequence is TGTGCCAGCAGCGATGGCGGGACAGGGATTCAGCCCCAGCATTTT. Its protein product is CASSDGGTGIQPQHF. Full variable domain (missing parts from reference TRBV28 and TRBJ1-5): DVKVTQSSRYLVKRTGEKVFLECVQDMDHENMFWYRQDPGLGLRLIYFSYDVKMKEKGDIPEGYSVSREKKERFSLILESASTNQTSMYLCASSDGGTGIQPQHFGDGTRLSIL.

The chain uses TRBV7-9 and TRBJ1-5; possibly TRBD1 for D (5 bases). V lost 5 bases to trimming and J lost 4 bases, with 12 bases between them. The germline CDR1 and CDR2 sequences are SEHNR and FQNEAQ (reference sequence). CDR3 length: 14 amino acids. The CDR3 nucleotides read TGTGCCAGCAGCCTTGACAGTGGGAATCAGCCCCAGCATTTT. It encodes CASSLDSGNQPQHF.

This chain connects TRBV28 to TRBJ1-5, with D hard to call. Germline loops: CDR1 MDHEN, CDR2 SYDVKM. This CDR3 is built from 12 residues. Trimming left V 3 bases short and J 11 bases short, with 11 bases between. CDR3 sequence: CASSFALRAQHF. CDR3 nucleotides: TGTGCCAGCAGTTTTGCCCTGAGAGCCCAGCATTTT.

The chain uses TRBV7-9 and TRBJ1-2; TRBD1 might be the D (6 bases). The CDR3 is made up of 14 amino acids. Trimming removed 5 bases from V and 4 bases from J, with 14 bases in between. The germline gives CDR1 SEHNR, CDR2 FQNEAQ (reference sequence). The CDR3 here is CASSPPADSYGYTF. Written as DNA, the CDR3 is TGTGCCAGCAGCCCGCCGGCGGACAGCTATGGCTACACCTTC.

The rearrangement links TRBV5-8 to TRBJ2-4; D gene ambiguous. Germline V gives CDR1 SGHTS, CDR2 YDEGEE. The CDR3 runs 11 residues. V lost 1 base to trimming and J lost 13 bases, with 9 bases between them. The CDR3 here is CASSLKLLQYF. The CDR3, as DNA: TGTGCCAGCAGCTTGAAGCTACTGCAGTACTTC.

The chain links TRBV11-3 to TRBJ2-3, with TRBD2 as a possible D gene (5 bases). The CDR3 consists of 12 residues. Germline V lookup: CDR1 SGHNT, CDR2 YENEEA. Trimming took 5 bases from V and 5 from J, leaving 8 bases between them. The CDR3 DNA reads TGTGCCAGCAGCCCAGGAGGAGATACGCAGTATTTT. Translated: CASSPGGDTQYF.

The chain links TRBV7-8 to TRBJ2-7, with 8 bases fitting TRBD2. CDR3 size: 15 residues. Germline V CDR1 and CDR2: SGHVS, FQNEAQ. Trimming took 3 bases from V and 0 from J; bases not matched to a gene: 4. CDR3 DNA: TGTGCCAGCAGCTTGGTAGGGACTAGCTCCTACGAGCAGTACTTC. This translates into CASSLVGTSSYEQYF.

The genes are TRBV5-4 and TRBJ2-1; a possible D gene is TRBD1 (5 bases). CDR3 size: 14 residues. Trimming took off 4 bases at V and 3 bases at J, with 11 bases between the two ends. The germline gives CDR1 SGHNT, CDR2 YYREEE (reference sequence). The CDR3 nucleotides are TGTGCCAGCAGCACCGGACAAATCTACAATGAGCAGTTCTTC. Protein product: CASSTGQIYNEQFF.